This entry describes one T cell receptor beta chain. The CDR3 runs 16 residues. CDR1 is SGHVS and CDR2 is FQNEAQ in the germline V gene. Trimming cost V 1 base and J 3 bases, with 15 bases left between them. Per the authors' pipeline: For nucleated cells, counts were estimated from reference gene primer amplification. Clones were sequenced by immunoSEQ multiplex PCR, and TCRdb holds only the in-frame ones, with some missing. That table gives V, J and clone size, and the DNA gave D and trimming. Of around 250,000 clones in the sample, about four fifths were seen once. This specimen belongs to a study of blood T cell repertoires in COVID-19. Turning to the study itself: Collection of acute and convalescent COVID-19 samples took place in the United States, Italy and Spain. The cDNA or gDNA used as material had been derived from T cells, B-cell-depleted T cells, or PBMCs.

This TCR was recovered from a man aged 25 to 40 who had recovered from COVID-19. The genes are TRBV7-8 and TRBJ1-2; a weak D match, TRBD1 (6 bases). The specimen was peripheral blood. Here the CDR3 reads CASSLESGGGDYGYTF. The CDR3 DNA reads as TGTGCCAGCAGCTTAGAGTCGGGGGGCGGGGACTATGGCTACACCTTC.